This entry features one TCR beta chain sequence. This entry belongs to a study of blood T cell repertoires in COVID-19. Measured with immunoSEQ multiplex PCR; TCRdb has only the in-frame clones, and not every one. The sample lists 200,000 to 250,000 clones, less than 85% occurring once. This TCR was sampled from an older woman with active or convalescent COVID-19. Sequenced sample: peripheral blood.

The CDR3 spells CAIPGDRDNNSPLHF. The CDR3 DNA reads TGTGCCATCCCAGGGGACAGGGATAATAATTCACCCCTCCACTTT. The chain combines TRBV2 with TRBJ1-6; 9 nucleotides match TRBD1. V trimming: 10 bases; J trimming: 5 bases; junction bases outside the gene matches: 9. Germline V gives CDR1 SNHLY, CDR2 FYNNEI. This CDR3 is built from 15 residues.